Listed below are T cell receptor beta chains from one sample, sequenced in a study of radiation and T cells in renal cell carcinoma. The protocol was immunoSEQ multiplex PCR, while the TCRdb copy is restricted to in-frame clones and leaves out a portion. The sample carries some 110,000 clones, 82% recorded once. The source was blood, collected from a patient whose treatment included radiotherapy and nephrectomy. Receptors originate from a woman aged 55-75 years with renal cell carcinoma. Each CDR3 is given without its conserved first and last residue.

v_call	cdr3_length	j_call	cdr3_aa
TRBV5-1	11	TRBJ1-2	ASSLLDRAGYT
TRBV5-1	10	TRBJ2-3	ASSQGEDTQY
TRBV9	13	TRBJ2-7	ASSVAGTGAYEQY
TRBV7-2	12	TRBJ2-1	ASRPILADNEQF
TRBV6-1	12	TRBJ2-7	ASRQTDRDGEQY
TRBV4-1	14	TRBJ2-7	ASSQERHNTPDEQY
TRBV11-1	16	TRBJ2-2	ASSLEGTGAADTGELF
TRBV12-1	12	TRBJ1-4	ASSYQDTLEKLF
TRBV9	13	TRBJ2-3	ASSGTGTSRNTQY
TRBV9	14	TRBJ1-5	ASSPQGRGSNQPQH
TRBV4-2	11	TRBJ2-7	ASSQEELAEQY
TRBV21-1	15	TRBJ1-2	ATKPPRRDSMDYGYT
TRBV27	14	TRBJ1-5	ASSLSGTYSNQPQH
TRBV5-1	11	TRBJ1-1	ASDVWGNTEAF
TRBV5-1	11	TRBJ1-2	ASSLATVGGYT
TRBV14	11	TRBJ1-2	ASSQGYDYGYT
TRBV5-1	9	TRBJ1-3	ASRLGNTIY
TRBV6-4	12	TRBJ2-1	ASSEEDWGGEQF
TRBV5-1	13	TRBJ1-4	ASSHSGTGFEKLF
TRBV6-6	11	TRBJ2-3	ASTVRSADTQY
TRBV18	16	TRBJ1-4	ASSPRTVKVATNEKLF
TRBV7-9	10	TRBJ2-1	ASSSMGNEQF
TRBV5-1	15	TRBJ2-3	ASGSGTSGGRTDTQY
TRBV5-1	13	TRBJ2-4	ASSLETGGLNIQY
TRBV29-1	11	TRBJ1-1	SVEGDKSTEAF
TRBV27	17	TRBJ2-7	ASSDSPGQGLPSSYEQY
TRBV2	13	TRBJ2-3	ASSELAGGTDTQY
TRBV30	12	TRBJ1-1	AWSVGQEGTEAF
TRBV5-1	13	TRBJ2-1	ASSLGTSGYNEQF
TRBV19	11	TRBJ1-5	ASSLAPDQPQH
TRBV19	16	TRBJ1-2	ASSIALGPLGTNYGYT
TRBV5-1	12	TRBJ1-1	ASSPVKANTEAF
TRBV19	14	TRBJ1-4	ASSSTGGNANEKLF
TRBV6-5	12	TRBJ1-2	ASKRQGNGYGYT
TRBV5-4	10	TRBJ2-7	ASSFGQDEQY
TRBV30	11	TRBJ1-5	AWTPNSNQPQH
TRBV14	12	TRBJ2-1	ASSQSGVLNEQF
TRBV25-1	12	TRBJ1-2	ASSDGRTDYGYT
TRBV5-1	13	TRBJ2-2	ASSSPAANTGELF
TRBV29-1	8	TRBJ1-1	SVAMNEAF
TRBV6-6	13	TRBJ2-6	ASSYDRTGANVLT
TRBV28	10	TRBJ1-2	ASSSAPYGYT
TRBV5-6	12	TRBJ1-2	ASSLGAGKDGYT
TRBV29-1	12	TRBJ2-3	SVVRQGIADTQY
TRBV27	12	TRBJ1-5	ASSPQGFNQPQH
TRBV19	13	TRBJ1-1	ASSIGTRGNTEAF
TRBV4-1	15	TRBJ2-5	ASSQGKVGRGQETQY
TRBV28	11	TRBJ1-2	ASRSGQGGGYT
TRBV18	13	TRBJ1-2	ASSPKEPANYGYT
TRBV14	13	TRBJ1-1	ASSQQVIGVTEAF
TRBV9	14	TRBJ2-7	ASSLKPGQGASEQY
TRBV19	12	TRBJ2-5	ASSLLFGQETQY
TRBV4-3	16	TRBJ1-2	ASSQDLAGARANYGYT
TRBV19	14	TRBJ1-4	ASKRTGGETNEKLF
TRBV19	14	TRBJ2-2	ASKPYHGMNTGELF
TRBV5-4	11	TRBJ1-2	ASSLQENYGYT